These 13 T cell receptor beta chains were sequenced from one sample in a study of CD8+CD57+ T cells in acquired aplastic anemia. CDR3 and TCR beta VDJ profiling relied on genomic DNA as the template. TCRdb used MiXCR to reprocess the reads, holding one entry per CDR3 protein. Of roughly 190,000 distinct CDR3 sequences listed, roughly 56% were seen once; the top ten hold 16%. Sequencing was performed on sorted CD4+, CD8+, or CD8+CD57+ T cells (not recorded which) from PBMCs. The source of these receptors is a human donor in good health, serving as a control.

This chain joins TRBV9 and TRBJ1-6, with 7 bases identical to TRBD1. V lost 1 base and J lost 0; bases outside the gene matches: 4. CDR1 and CDR2 (germline): SGDLS, YYNGEE. The CDR3 consists of 17 residues. CDR3 DNA sequence: TGTGCCAGCAGCGTATCAGGGGGGAACTCCTATAATTCACCCCTCCACTTT. Its translation is CASSVSGGNSYNSPLHF.

Notes on this clonotype: The junction shows a germline mismatch at one end, possibly a read error. The J gene is TRBJ2-3, the V gene TRBV7-2; tentatively, D is TRBD2 (5 bases). This CDR3 region has 14 residues. Germline CDR1 is SGHTA and CDR2 is FQGNSA. The CDR3 DNA follows: TGTGTCAGCAGCTCCGGGGAGTTGACAGATACGCAGTATTTT. Translated, it gives CVSSSGELTDTQYF.

This rearrangement joins TRBV5-1 to TRBJ1-6; the match to TRBD1 covers 10 bases. Germline-derived CDR1 and CDR2 are SGHRS and YFSETQ. The trim removed 3 bases at V and 10 bases at J, leaving 7 bases unmatched. The CDR3 is 15 residues long. The CDR3 DNA reads as TGCGCCAGCAGCTGGACGGGACAGGGGAGGTCACCCCTCCACTTT. It translates to CASSWTGQGRSPLHF.

This clonotype was seen a few times. It may be a read error: a sequence one base away is much more abundant. The chain employs TRBV5-5 and TRBJ2-7, with a weak D call TRBD1 (6 bases). The CDR3 runs 15 residues. Germline CDR1 SGHKS, CDR2 YYEKEE (reference sequence). CDR3 DNA: TGTGCCAGCAGATTCAACCCAGGGGCCTTCTACGAGCGGTACTTC. It is translated as CASRFNPGAFYERYF. Together with reference TRBV5-5 and TRBJ2-7, the CDR3 gives the full variable domain: DAGVTQSPTHLIKTRGQQVTLRCSPISGHKSVSWYQQVLGQGPQFIFQYYEKEERGRGNFPDRFSARQFPNYSSELNVNALLLGDSALYLCASRFNPGAFYERYFGPGTRLTVT.

The V and J genes are TRBV2 and TRBJ2-5; D unclear. The CDR3 consists of 13 residues. V shed 4 bases and J shed 2 bases, with 8 bases lying between them. Per the germline V gene, CDR1 is SNHLY and CDR2 is FYNNEI. The CDR3 DNA is TGTGCCAGCAGTGGGGCAGTTCAAGAGACCCAGTACTTC. Protein sequence: CASSGAVQETQYF.

The CDR3 is CASSFPAGTTAFF. The DNA of the CDR3 is TGTGCCAGCAGCTTTCCGGCGGGGACAACAGCTTTCTTT. V and J are TRBV7-9 and TRBJ1-1, with TRBD1 as a possible D gene (6 bases). The germline CDR1 and CDR2 sequences are SEHNR and FQNEAQ (reference sequence). The CDR3 sequence is 13 residues long. The germline V and J ends were trimmed by 3 bases and 10 bases, with 15 bases remaining between them.

J is TRBJ2-5 and V is TRBV19; tentatively, D is TRBD1 or TRBD2 (6 bases each). Per the germline V gene, CDR1 is LNHDA and CDR2 is SQIVND (reference sequence). V lost 6 bases and J lost 5, with 10 bases in between. The CDR3 runs to 12 residues. The CDR3 is CASRRGAETQYF. For the CDR3, the DNA is TGTGCCAGTAGAAGGGGGGCCGAGACCCAGTACTTC.

This clonotype was counted at least ten times. The CDR3 coding sequence is TGTGCCTGGAAAGGAGGGTCCTTGTACTTC. Translating gives CAWKGGSLYF. The J gene is TRBJ2-5, the V gene TRBV30; D possibly corresponds to TRBD2 (6 bases). Trimming left V 4 bases short and J 13 bases short, with 13 bases between. The germline gives CDR1 GTSNPN, CDR2 SVGIG (reference sequence). This CDR3 region has 10 residues.

This clonotype came up a few times. The chain carries TRBV5-1 and TRBJ1-1, with 11 nucleotides matching TRBD1. Germline assignment: CDR1 SGHRS and CDR2 YFSETQ. The CDR3 is made up of 15 amino acids. J lost 6 bases, V lost 4 bases, and 8 bases had no gene match. The CDR3 DNA reads TGCGCCAGCAGCGCCAGGACAGGGGGCGGCGCTGAAGCTTTCTTT. Its protein is CASSARTGGGAEAFF. Full variable domain (missing parts from reference TRBV5-1 and TRBJ1-1): KAGVTQTPRYLIKTRGQQVTLSCSPISGHRSVSWYQQTPGQGLQFLFEYFSETQRNKGNFPGRFSGRQFSNSRSEMNVSTLELGDSALYLCASSARTGGGAEAFFGQGTRLTVV.

This chain links TRBV19 with TRBJ1-6; 7 nucleotides align to TRBD1. The CDR3 extends over 15 amino acids. V gave up 7 bases and J gave up 3 bases; unmatched junction bases: 6. Germline CDR1 reads LNHDA; CDR2 reads SQIVND (reference sequence). The CDR3 sequence is CASNPGTVYNSPLHF. In DNA, the CDR3 is TGTGCCAGTAATCCCGGGACAGTCTATAATTCACCCCTCCACTTT.

With respect to this clonotype: This is likely a read error, given that the CDR3 carries no conserved phenylalanine or tryptophan at its end. Because the CDR3's place on the DNA is in doubt, the DNA is left out and the CDR3 is given as listed by TCRdb. The chain couples TRBV12-1 to TRBJ2-3; no DNA check was done on the table's D call, TRBD2. TRBV12-1 is a listed pseudogene. 16 amino acids form the CDR3, both terminal residues included. CDR3 amino acids: CASSFAASGAPDTQYS.

At least ten counts were recorded for this clonotype. The gene calls are TRBV28 and TRBJ2-3; 7 bases are shared with TRBD1. V trimming: 6 bases; J trimming: 1 base; junction bases outside the gene matches: 7. Germline CDR1 reads MDHEN; CDR2 reads SYDVKM. The CDR3 runs 15 residues. CDR3 nucleotide sequence: TGTGCCAGCAGAACAGGGGAGAGCGGCACAGATACGCAGTATTTT. Amino acids: CASRTGESGTDTQYF.

This clonotype was seen more than once but under ten times. The CDR3 ends on some other residue instead of the conserved phenylalanine or tryptophan, so this is likely a read error. The limits of the CDR3 on the DNA are not certain, so only TCRdb's listed CDR3 is given. The rearrangement joins TRBV5-1 to TRBJ2-7. The CDR3 region is 8 residues in length, termini included. Per germline, CDR1 SGHRS and CDR2 YFSETQ. CDR3 sequence: CASSLNPQ.